This TCR beta chain was sequenced for a study of cytomegalovirus exposure and HLA in healthy donors. In the study overall: Unique TCR beta sequences numbering some 120 million came from about 179 million T cells in an earlier analysis. Study findings and constraints: TCR beta sequences reportedly predicted most subjects' HLA-A and HLA-B alleles accurately. Indistinguishable V segments such as TRBV6-2 and TRBV6-3 were excluded.

The PCR contained 60 Vbeta and 13 Jbeta primers. The method was immunoSEQ multiplex PCR; TCRdb's version includes in-frame clones alone and lacks a portion of them. Of some 150,000 clones listed, about two thirds are singletons. Concerning this clone: Its specificity is unknown.

Trimming pared 5 bases from V and 2 bases from J, leaving 13 bases between. Per germline, CDR1 MDHEN and CDR2 SYDVKM. CDR3 length: 14 residues. Donors were ostensibly healthy at sampling, although undocumented immune exposures were probable. Sequenced input: PBMCs. The chain employs TRBV28 and TRBJ2-7; D gene ambiguous. The sequence was obtained from a woman in her twenties or thirties in good health and CMV-seronegative. The CDR3 sequence: CASSARPITYEQYF. Here the CDR3 DNA reads TGTGCCAGCAGTGCCAGGCCAATCACCTACGAGCAGTACTTC.